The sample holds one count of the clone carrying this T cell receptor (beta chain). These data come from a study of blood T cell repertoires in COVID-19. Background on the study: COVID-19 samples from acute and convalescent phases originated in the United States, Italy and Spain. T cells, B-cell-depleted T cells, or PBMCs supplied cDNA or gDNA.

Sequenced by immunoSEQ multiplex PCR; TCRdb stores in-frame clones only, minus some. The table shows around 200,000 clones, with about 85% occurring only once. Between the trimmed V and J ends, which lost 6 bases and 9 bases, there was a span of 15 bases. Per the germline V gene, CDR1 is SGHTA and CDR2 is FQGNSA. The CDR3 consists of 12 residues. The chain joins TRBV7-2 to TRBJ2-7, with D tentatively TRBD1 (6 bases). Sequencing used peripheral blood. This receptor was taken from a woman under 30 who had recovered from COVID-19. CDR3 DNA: TGTGCCAGCAGTTCAGGGGCTACGGGGCAGTACTTC. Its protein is CASSSGATGQYF.